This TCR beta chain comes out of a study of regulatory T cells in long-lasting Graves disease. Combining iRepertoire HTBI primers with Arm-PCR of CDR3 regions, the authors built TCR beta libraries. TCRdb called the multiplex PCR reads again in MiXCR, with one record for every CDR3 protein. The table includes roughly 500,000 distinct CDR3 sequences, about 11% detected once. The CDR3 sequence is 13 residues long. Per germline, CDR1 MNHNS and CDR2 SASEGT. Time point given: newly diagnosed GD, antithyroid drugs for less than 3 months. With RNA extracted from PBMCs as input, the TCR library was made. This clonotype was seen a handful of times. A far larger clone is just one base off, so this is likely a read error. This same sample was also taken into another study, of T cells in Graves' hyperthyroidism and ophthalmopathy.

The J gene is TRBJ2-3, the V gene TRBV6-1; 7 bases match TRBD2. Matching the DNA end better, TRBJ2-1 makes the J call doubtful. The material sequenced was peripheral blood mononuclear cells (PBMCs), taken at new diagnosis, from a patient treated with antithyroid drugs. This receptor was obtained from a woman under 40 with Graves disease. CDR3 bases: TGTGCCAGCAGTCAGCGGGAAAACAATGGGCAGTTCTTC. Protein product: CASSQRENNGQFF.